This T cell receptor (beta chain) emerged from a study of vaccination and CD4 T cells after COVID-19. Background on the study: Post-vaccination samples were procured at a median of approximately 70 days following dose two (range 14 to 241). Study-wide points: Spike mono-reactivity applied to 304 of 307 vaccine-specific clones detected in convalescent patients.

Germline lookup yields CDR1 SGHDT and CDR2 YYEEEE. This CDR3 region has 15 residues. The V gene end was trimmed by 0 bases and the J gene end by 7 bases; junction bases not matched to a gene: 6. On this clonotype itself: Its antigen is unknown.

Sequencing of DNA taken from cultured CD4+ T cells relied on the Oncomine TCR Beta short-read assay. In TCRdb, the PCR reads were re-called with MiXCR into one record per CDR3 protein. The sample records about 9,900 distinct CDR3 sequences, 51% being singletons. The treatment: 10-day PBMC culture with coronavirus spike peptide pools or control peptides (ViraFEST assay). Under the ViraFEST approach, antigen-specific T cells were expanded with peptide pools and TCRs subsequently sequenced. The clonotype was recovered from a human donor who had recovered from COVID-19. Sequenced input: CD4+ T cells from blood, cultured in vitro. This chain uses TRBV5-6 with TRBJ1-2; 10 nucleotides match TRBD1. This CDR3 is CASSLVGDRGIGYTF. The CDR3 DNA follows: TGTGCCAGCAGCTTGGTTGGGGACAGGGGTATTGGCTACACCTTC.